This TCR beta chain was documented in a study of blood T cell repertoires in COVID-19. The CDR3 contains 19 residues. Losses at the gene ends were 4 bases for V and 0 bases for J; bases not matched to a gene: 18. Germline CDR1 is SGHKS and CDR2 is YYEKEE (reference sequence). Sequenced by immunoSEQ multiplex PCR; TCRdb stores in-frame clones only, minus some. The sample contains about 29,000 clones, 80% to 90% of which appear only once. This receptor was taken from a woman of 80 years or more with COVID-19, enrolled during active disease. Sequences were obtained from peripheral blood. J is TRBJ1-2 and V is TRBV5-5, with 7 nucleotides matching TRBD1. In DNA, the CDR3 is TGTGCCAGCAGCCTTCACAGGGGCGGAGGGAACCGAGCTAACTATGGCTACACCTTC. Protein sequence: CASSLHRGGGNRANYGYTF.